This T cell receptor (beta chain) was obtained from a study of cytomegalovirus exposure and HLA in healthy donors. Findings of the study overall: Per a prior analysis, the majority of TCR beta V segments were productive roughly 90% or roughly 30% of the time. Available immune exposure information covered CMV serostatus only. The study put 150 to 200 TCR beta chains on its list as cytomegalovirus-associated. In a later analysis, common viral pathogens appeared linked to several of the most significant clusters.

PCR amplification relied on 60 Vbeta primers (plus 13 Jbeta primers). This table comes from immunoSEQ multiplex PCR, and its TCRdb copy is limited to in-frame clones, with some not included. Among tens of thousands of clones listed, roughly 80% were seen once. Concerning this clone itself: Antigen: not known.

With V trimmed by 0 bases and J by 2 bases, 14 bases remained unmatched. The CDR3 runs 19 residues. Germline V gene sequence: CDR1 LNHDA, CDR2 SQIVND (reference sequence). This receptor was obtained from a young man in good health and CMV-seropositive. The chain joins TRBV19 to TRBJ2-7, with 9 bases identical to TRBD2. The sample taken for sequencing was PBMCs. CDR3 DNA sequence: TGTGCCAGTAGTATAGAGGCTAGCGGGATGCCGCGTCGCGCCTACGAGCAGTACTTC. It translates to CASSIEASGMPRRAYEQYF.